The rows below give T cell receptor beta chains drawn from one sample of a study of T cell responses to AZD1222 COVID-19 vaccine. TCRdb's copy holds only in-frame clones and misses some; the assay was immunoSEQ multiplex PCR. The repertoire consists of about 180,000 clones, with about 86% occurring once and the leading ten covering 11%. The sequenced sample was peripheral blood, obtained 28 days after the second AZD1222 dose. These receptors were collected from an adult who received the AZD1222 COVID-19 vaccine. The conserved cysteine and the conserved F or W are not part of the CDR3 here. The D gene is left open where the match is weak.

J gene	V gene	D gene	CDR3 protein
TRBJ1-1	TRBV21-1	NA	ASSLGLNTEAF
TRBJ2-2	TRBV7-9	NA	ASSFEFTGELF
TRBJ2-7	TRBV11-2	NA	ASSLEVYEQY
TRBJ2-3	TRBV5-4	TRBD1	ASSSEPGQGGTDTQY
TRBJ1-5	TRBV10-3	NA	AASGNSNQPQH
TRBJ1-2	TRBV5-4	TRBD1	ASRSGQGTLYGYT
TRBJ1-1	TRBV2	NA	ASSERRKVQNTEAF
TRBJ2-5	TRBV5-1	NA	ASTSDSGETQY
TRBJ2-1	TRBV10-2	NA	ASQQDGGVFNEQF
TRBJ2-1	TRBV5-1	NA	ASSPSLGGSGNEQF
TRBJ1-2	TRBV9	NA	ASSVEQSSGYT
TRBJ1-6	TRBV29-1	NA	SKRETGNSPLH
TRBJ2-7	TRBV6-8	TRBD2	ASRRLAQSSYEQY
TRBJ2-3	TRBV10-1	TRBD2	ASSEQRGPSTDTQY
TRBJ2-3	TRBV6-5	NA	ASSRTYADTQY
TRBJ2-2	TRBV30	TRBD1	APGTGATGELF
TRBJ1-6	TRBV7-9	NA	ASSLTEETGYNSPLH
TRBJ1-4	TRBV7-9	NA	ASSLIGEKLF
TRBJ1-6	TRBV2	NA	ASSSDAGSPLH
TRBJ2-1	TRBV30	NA	ALGQPTYNEQF
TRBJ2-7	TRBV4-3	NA	ASSQDLMYEQY
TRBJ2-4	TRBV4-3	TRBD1	ASSQDRGIQY
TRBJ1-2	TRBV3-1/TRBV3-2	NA	ASSQDSGRKGYT
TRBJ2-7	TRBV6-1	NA	ASSEQGGGLGEQY
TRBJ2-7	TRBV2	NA	ASSEAGQRADYEQY
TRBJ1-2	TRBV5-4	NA	ASTLDSPNYGYT
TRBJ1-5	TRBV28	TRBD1	ASRVDRGNQPQH
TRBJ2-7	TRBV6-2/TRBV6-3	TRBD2	ASSAIGTSGAYEQY
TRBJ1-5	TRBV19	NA	ASKDRGGSNQPQH
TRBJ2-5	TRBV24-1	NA	ATSDPQGSETQY
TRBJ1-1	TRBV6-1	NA	ASSERQGLNTEAF
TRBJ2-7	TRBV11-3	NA	ASSPGPPSSYEQY
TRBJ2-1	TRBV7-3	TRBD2	ASSLGLAGAGNEQF
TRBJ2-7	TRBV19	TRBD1	ASSPGQAGYEQY
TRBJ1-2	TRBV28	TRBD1	ASSLRTGRDT
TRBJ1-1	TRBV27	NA	ASSFRTPLSTEAF